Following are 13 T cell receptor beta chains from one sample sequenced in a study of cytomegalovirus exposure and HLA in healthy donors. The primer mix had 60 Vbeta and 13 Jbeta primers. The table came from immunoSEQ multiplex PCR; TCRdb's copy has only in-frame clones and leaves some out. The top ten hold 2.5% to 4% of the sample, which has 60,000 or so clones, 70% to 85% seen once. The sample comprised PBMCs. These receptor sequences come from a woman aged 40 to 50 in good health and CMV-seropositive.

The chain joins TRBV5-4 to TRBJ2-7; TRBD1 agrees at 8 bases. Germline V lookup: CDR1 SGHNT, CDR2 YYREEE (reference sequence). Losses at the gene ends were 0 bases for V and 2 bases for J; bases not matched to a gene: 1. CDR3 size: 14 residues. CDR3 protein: CASSLAGQAYEQYF. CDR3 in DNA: TGTGCCAGCAGCTTGGCGGGACAGGCCTACGAGCAGTACTTC.

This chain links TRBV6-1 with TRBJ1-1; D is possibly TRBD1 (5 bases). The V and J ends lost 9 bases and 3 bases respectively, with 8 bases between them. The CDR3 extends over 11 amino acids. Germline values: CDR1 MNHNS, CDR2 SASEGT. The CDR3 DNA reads TGTGCCAGTGACAGTTACACTGAAGCTTTCTTT. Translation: CASDSYTEAFF.

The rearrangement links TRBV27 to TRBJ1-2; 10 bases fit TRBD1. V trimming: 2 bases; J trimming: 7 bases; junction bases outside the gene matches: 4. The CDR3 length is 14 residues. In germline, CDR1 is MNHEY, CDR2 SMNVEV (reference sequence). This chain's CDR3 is CASSLRTGGPGYTF. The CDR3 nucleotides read TGTGCCAGCAGTTTAAGGACAGGGGGGCCTGGCTACACCTTC.

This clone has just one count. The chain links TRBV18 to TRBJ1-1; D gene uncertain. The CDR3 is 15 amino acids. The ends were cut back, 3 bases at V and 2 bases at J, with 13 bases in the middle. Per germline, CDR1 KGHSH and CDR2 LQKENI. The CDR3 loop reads CASSPGGSGNTEAFF. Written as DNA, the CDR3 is TGTGCCAGCTCACCCGGTGGGAGTGGAAACACTGAAGCTTTCTTT.

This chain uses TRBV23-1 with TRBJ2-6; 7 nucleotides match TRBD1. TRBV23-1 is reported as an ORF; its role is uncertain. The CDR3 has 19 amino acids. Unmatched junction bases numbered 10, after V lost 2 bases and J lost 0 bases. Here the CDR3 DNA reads TGCGCCAGCAGTCAAACGACCGGGACAGCGACCTCTGGGGCCAACGTCCTGACTTTC. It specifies CASSQTTGTATSGANVLTF.

CDR3 in DNA: TGTGCCAGCAGTGACACAGTACTTAGCTACAATGAGCAGTTCTTC. Encoded protein: CASSDTVLSYNEQFF. V gene TRBV6-4 combines with J gene TRBJ2-1; D call uncertain. Trimming stripped 2 bases from V and 3 bases from J, with 11 bases between. The CDR3 covers 15 residues. CDR1 MRHNA and CDR2 SNTAGT come from the germline V gene.

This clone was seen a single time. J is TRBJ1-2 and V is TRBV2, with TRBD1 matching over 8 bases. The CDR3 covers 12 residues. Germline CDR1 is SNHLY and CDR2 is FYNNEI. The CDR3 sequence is CAGGQGIYGYTF. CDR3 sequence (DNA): TGTGCTGGTGGACAGGGAATCTATGGCTACACCTTC.

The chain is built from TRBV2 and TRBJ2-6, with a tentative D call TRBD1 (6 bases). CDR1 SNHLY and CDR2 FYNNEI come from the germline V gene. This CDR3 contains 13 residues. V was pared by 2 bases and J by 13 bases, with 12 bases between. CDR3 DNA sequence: TGTGCCAGCAGTGAAAGGGTACAGGGAGTCCTGACTTTC. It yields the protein CASSERVQGVLTF.

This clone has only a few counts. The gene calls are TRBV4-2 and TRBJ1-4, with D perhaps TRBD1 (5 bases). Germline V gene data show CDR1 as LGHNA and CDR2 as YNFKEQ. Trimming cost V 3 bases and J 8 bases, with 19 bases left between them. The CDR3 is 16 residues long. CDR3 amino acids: CASSQEGSAGQEKLFF. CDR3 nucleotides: TGTGCCAGCAGCCAGGAGGGGTCGGCAGGGCAGGAAAAACTGTTTTTT.

The CDR3 nucleotides read TGTGCCAGCAGCCAAGATCTAAGGTCGGGGAACACTGAAGCTTTCTTT. Its protein product is CASSQDLRSGNTEAFF. The chain couples TRBV5-4 to TRBJ1-1, with unresolved D. Trimming took off 4 bases at V and 1 base at J, with 17 bases between the two ends. Germline V gene lookup returns CDR1 SGHNT and CDR2 YYREEE (reference sequence). This CDR3 has 16 amino acids.

CDR3 loop: CSAFTVNTEAFF. The CDR3 DNA reads as TGCAGCGCCTTTACAGTGAACACTGAAGCTTTCTTT. V is TRBV29-1 and J is TRBJ1-1; D ambiguous. The CDR3 totals 12 residues. The germline CDR1 and CDR2 sequences are SQVTM and ANQGSEA. V lost 7 bases and J 0 bases, leaving 9 bases between the germline ends.

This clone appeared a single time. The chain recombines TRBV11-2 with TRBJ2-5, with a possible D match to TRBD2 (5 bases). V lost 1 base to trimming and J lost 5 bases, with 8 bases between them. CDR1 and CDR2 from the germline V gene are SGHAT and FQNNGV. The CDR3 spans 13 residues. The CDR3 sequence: CASSLGRGETQYF. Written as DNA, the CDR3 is TGTGCCAGCAGCTTAGGCCGCGGGGAGACCCAGTACTTC.

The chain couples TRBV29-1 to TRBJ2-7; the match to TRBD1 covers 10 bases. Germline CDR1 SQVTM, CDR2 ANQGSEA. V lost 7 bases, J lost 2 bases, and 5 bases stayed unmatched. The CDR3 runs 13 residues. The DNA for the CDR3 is TGCAGCGGGGGGACAGGGGCAGCCTACGAGCAGTACTTC. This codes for CSGGTGAAYEQYF.